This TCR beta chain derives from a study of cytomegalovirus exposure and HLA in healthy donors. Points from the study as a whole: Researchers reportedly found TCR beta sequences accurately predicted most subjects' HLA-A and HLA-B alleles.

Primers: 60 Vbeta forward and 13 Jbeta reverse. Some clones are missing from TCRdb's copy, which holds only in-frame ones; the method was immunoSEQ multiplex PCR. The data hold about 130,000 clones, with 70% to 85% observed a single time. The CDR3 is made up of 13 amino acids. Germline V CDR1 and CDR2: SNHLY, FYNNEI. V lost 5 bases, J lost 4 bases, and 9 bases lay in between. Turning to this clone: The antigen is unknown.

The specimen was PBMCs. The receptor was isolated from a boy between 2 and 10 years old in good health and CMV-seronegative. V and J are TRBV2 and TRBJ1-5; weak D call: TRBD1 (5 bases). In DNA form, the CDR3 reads TGTGCCAGCAGTTCCCGACAGAATCAGCCCCAGCATTTT. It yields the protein CASSSRQNQPQHF.